The 20 T cell receptor beta chains below all came from one sample that was sequenced in a study of CD8 T cells in ankylosing spondylitis. General study results and limits: Several highly homologous variants made up a TCR beta motif, and this motif appeared characteristic of ankylosing spondylitis blood.

Using its own MiXCR run on the 5' RACE reads, TCRdb lists one record per CDR3 protein. Of roughly 700,000 distinct CDR3 sequences listed, 15% to 20% are singletons. No antigen has been identified for these receptors. The sample taken for sequencing was blood, either unsorted or a sorted T cell fraction (not recorded which). The receptors shown here come from a male donor with ankylosing spondylitis.

This clonotype was detected a few times. The J gene is TRBJ2-1, the V gene TRBV28, with D tentatively TRBD2 (7 bases). The CDR3 runs 18 residues. V was shortened by 5 bases and J by 2 bases, with 22 bases between the two germline ends. Germline CDR1 reads MDHEN; CDR2 reads SYDVKM. In DNA, the CDR3 is TGTGCCAGCAGTCTATCGACAGGACTAGGTAGCACCTACAATGAGCAGTTCTTC. It is translated as CASSLSTGLGSTYNEQFF.

This clonotype was counted many times. The chain joins TRBV7-6 to TRBJ2-1; TRBD1 agrees at 9 bases. Trimming took 6 bases from V and 3 from J; bases not matched to a gene: 9. Germline V lookup: CDR1 SGHVS, CDR2 FNYEAQ. This CDR3 region has 16 residues. The CDR3 nucleotides are TGTGCCAGCAGTATGGGGTGGACAGGGGTCTACAATGAGCAGTTCTTC. Its translation is CASSMGWTGVYNEQFF.

V and J are TRBV14 and TRBJ2-1; D uncertain. Trimming shortened V by 4 bases and J by 2 bases, and 18 bases separated the two germline ends. In germline, CDR1 is SGHDN, CDR2 FVKESK. There are 17 residues in the CDR3. The CDR3 sequence: CASSLRSLSQTYNEQFF. Written as DNA, the CDR3 is TGTGCCAGCAGCCTCCGCTCCCTTAGCCAGACCTACAATGAGCAGTTCTTC.

This clonotype was seen more than once but under ten times. The chain is built from TRBV20-1 and TRBJ1-2; 7 nucleotides agree with TRBD1. This CDR3 is built from 13 residues. Looked up from germline, CDR1 is DFQATT and CDR2 is SNEGSKA (reference sequence). The V gene end was trimmed by 6 bases and the J gene end by 8 bases; junction bases not matched to a gene: 12. The CDR3 loop is CSAPPTQGSGYTF. Here the CDR3 DNA reads TGCAGTGCCCCCCCCACACAGGGGTCCGGCTACACCTTC.

This rearrangement joins TRBV4-2 to TRBJ2-1; D possibly corresponds to TRBD2 (7 bases). This CDR3 has 14 residues. V lost 7 bases to trimming and J lost 8 bases, with 18 bases between them. CDR1 and CDR2 (germline): LGHNA, YNFKEQ. The CDR3 coding sequence is TGTGCCAGCAAAGGGGGAGGGCCGGAAGATGAGCAGTTCTTC. This codes for CASKGGGPEDEQFF.

This clonotype was detected many times. The V and J genes are TRBV5-5 and TRBJ1-2; 7 positions match TRBD1. Germline values: CDR1 SGHKS, CDR2 YYEKEE (reference sequence). The CDR3 is made up of 14 amino acids. After removal of 3 bases from V and 6 bases from J, the junction contained 8 bases not matched to a gene. CDR3 in amino acids: CASSSLDRRNGYTF. In DNA form, the CDR3 reads TGTGCCAGCAGCTCCTTGGACAGGAGGAATGGCTACACCTTC.

The V call is TRBV5-8, the J call TRBJ2-5; tentatively, D is TRBD2 (6 bases). The CDR3 consists of 14 residues. Looked up from germline, CDR1 is SGHTS and CDR2 is YDEGEE. V was clipped by 4 bases and J by 3 bases, with 13 bases between them. CDR3 sequence (DNA): TGTGCCAGCAGCCGTTGGGGCGGGGAAGAGACCCAGTACTTC. It codes for CASSRWGGEETQYF.

J is TRBJ2-1 and V is TRBV12-3 or TRBV12-4; 10 positions agree with TRBD2. CDR3 size: 17 residues. V trimming: 5 bases; J trimming: 4 bases; junction bases outside the gene matches: 11. CDR3 protein: CASSPRRRTSGYNEQFF. The CDR3 DNA reads TGTGCCAGCAGTCCTAGGCGCCGGACTAGCGGATACAATGAGCAGTTCTTC.

The chain recombines TRBV28 with TRBJ1-5; D remains ambiguous. Germline V gives CDR1 MDHEN, CDR2 SYDVKM. This CDR3 spans 13 amino acids. V was cut by 8 bases and J by 2 bases, with 10 bases left in between. The CDR3 DNA sequence: TGTGCCAGCGGAACAACGGGCAATCAGCCCCAGCATTTT. Protein product: CASGTTGNQPQHF. The full variable domain, with the rest looked up from reference TRBV28 and TRBJ1-5, is DVKVTQSSRYLVKRTGEKVFLECVQDMDHENMFWYRQDPGLGLRLIYFSYDVKMKEKGDIPEGYSVSREKKERFSLILESASTNQTSMYLCASGTTGNQPQHFGDGTRLSIL.

This chain connects TRBV12-3 or TRBV12-4 to TRBJ1-1; TRBD1 matches at 8 bases. Germline trimming cut 7 bases from V and 2 bases from J; bases unmatched to any gene: 3. The CDR3 is 13 residues long. The chain's CDR3 is CASNDRGNTEAFF. CDR3 DNA sequence: TGTGCCAGCAACGACAGGGGAAACACTGAAGCTTTCTTT.

This clonotype was observed many times. This chain uses TRBV29-1 with TRBJ2-7; 8 bases line up with TRBD1. The CDR3 is made up of 13 amino acids. Germline values: CDR1 SQVTM, CDR2 ANQGSEA. V was pared by 6 bases and J by 4 bases, with 8 bases of the junction left unmatched. The CDR3 reads CSVGGQEGYEQYF. CDR3 DNA: TGCAGCGTAGGGGGACAGGAAGGATACGAGCAGTACTTC.

This clonotype was seen a handful of times. The J gene is TRBJ2-7, the V gene TRBV10-3; a possible D gene is TRBD2 (5 bases). V was shortened by 4 bases and J by 0 bases, with 13 bases between the two germline ends. The germline gives CDR1 ENHRY, CDR2 SYGVKD. This CDR3 region has 15 residues. The CDR3: CAISGLSGSSYEQYF. As DNA, the CDR3 is TGTGCCATCAGTGGGTTGAGCGGAAGCTCCTACGAGCAGTACTTC.

This chain connects TRBV12-3 or TRBV12-4 to TRBJ2-7, with 9 nucleotides matching TRBD1. The trim removed 5 bases at V and 1 base at J, leaving 12 bases unmatched. The CDR3 is 17 residues long. The CDR3 DNA reads as TGTGCCAGCAGTCCTAGTCGGGGACAGGGAGAATCCTACGAGCAGTACTTC. This sequence encodes CASSPSRGQGESYEQYF.

The DNA for the CDR3 is TGCGCCAGCAGCTCCTCCCAGGGCGACACTGAAGCTTTCTTT. It specifies CASSSSQGDTEAFF. The chain has TRBV5-1 and TRBJ1-1; D is possibly TRBD1 (5 bases). The germline V gene has CDR1 SGHRS and CDR2 YFSETQ. The V gene lost 3 bases and the J gene lost 3 bases, with 12 bases spanning the gap. The CDR3 has 14 residues.

The chain recombines TRBV28 with TRBJ1-5; no firm D call. The CDR3 loop spans 11 amino acids. Germline V gene sequence: CDR1 MDHEN, CDR2 SYDVKM. V lost 1 base and J 11 bases, leaving 6 bases between the germline ends. In DNA form, the CDR3 reads TGTGCCAGCAGTTTATCATTTGCCCAGCATTTT. Its translation: CASSLSFAQHF. Together with reference TRBV28 and TRBJ1-5, the CDR3 gives the full variable domain: DVKVTQSSRYLVKRTGEKVFLECVQDMDHENMFWYRQDPGLGLRLIYFSYDVKMKEKGDIPEGYSVSREKKERFSLILESASTNQTSMYLCASSLSFAQHFGDGTRLSIL.

This clonotype has more than one count but fewer than ten. V is TRBV29-1 and J is TRBJ2-7, with 8 bases matching TRBD2. CDR3 length: 14 amino acids. Germline loops: CDR1 SQVTM, CDR2 ANQGSEA. The V segment lost 5 bases and the J segment 7 bases; nucleotides outside the gene matches: 13. This CDR3 reads CSVLPSGWLGEQYF. The CDR3 coding sequence is TGCAGCGTTCTCCCTAGCGGGTGGTTAGGGGAGCAGTACTTC.

The sample holds a few counts of this clonotype. J is TRBJ2-1 and V is TRBV10-3; either TRBD1 or TRBD2 may fit D (5 bases each). The CDR3 runs to 17 residues. Trimming cost V 10 bases and J 1 base, with 23 bases left between them. Germline assignment: CDR1 ENHRY and CDR2 SYGVKD. CDR3 region: CATSNGEGLTSYNEQFF. As DNA, the CDR3 is TGTGCCACCAGCAACGGAGAGGGGCTTACGTCCTACAATGAGCAGTTCTTC.

The genes are TRBV4-1 and TRBJ2-3; 7 nucleotides agree with TRBD2. J lost 4 bases, V lost 4 bases, and 8 bases had no gene match. The CDR3 covers 15 residues. CDR1 MGHRA and CDR2 YSYEKL come from the germline V gene. The CDR3 protein is CASSPPAGVSDTQYF. The CDR3 DNA reads as TGCGCCAGCAGCCCACCGGCGGGAGTGTCAGATACGCAGTATTTT.

This clonotype was observed a few times. The chain combines TRBV20-1 with TRBJ1-1; D might be TRBD1 (5 bases). Germline lookup yields CDR1 DFQATT and CDR2 SNEGSKA (reference sequence). CDR3 size: 13 residues. V dropped 5 bases and J dropped 3 bases, with 13 bases sitting between them. The CDR3 reads CSASGGSDTEAFF. In DNA form, the CDR3 reads TGCAGTGCTTCTGGGGGGTCGGACACTGAAGCTTTCTTT.

This clonotype came up many times. The chain has TRBV29-1 and TRBJ2-4, with 12 bases identical to TRBD2. The CDR3 sequence is 13 residues long. Germline assignment: CDR1 SQVTM and CDR2 ANQGSEA. Trimming took 0 bases from V and 11 from J; bases not matched to a gene: 2. The CDR3 nucleotides are TGCAGCGTTGAAGATGGACTAGCGGGATTTCAGTACTTC. Translating it yields CSVEDGLAGFQYF.